The 9 T cell receptor beta chains given below trace back to one sample, sequenced in a study of Graves' ophthalmopathy and Graves' hyperthyroidism (dated by TCRdb to the late 2010s). Sequencing instrument: Illumina HiSeq 2000. TCR beta CDR3 regions were amplified from RNA transcripts for repertoire sequencing. A first-round RT-PCR used HTBI primers with the Qiagen OneStep RT-PCR kit, followed by a second-round multiplex PCR, size selection and purification. In-frame beta chains were kept once TCRdb had trimmed the public reads at Q25 with fastp and called clones with MiXCR. Rows with a matching CDR3 protein are joined into one entry that keeps the most common DNA and genes. Here the sample has around 400,000 distinct CDR3 sequences; around 21% occur a single time. The ten most abundant clones make up roughly 3.2% of the sample. Sequencing used peripheral blood. The receptors shown here come from a woman aged 18-29 years with stable Graves' hyperthyroidism. Donor details come from another sample of the same person, matched by shared clones.

This clonotype was seen at least ten times. The genes are TRBV6-2 or TRBV6-3 and TRBJ1-1, with TRBD1 matching over 9 bases. V was clipped by 5 bases and J by 4 bases; unmatched bases: 8. The germline V gene has CDR1 MNHEY and CDR2 SVGEGT. The length of the CDR3 is 15 residues. CDR3 in amino acids: CASSTFGTGLTEAFF. The CDR3 nucleotides are TGTGCCAGCAGTACATTCGGGACAGGGCTCACTGAAGCTTTCTTT.

V is TRBV28 and J is TRBJ2-7, with a weak D call TRBD2 (5 bases). The CDR3 totals 14 residues. Germline loops: CDR1 MDHEN, CDR2 SYDVKM. V shed 5 bases and J shed 7 bases, with 18 bases lying between them. CDR3 in DNA: TGTGCCAGCAGTCCCTCTGGGTCTCGAGGGGAGCAGTACTTC. This encodes CASSPSGSRGEQYF.

This clonotype occurred many times. This sequence joins TRBV7-8 and TRBJ2-5; possible D gene TRBD1, 6 bases. The CDR3 has 17 amino acids. Germline CDR1 is SGHVS and CDR2 is FQNEAQ. V was pared by 5 bases and J by 7 bases, with 26 bases between. CDR3 loop: CASSRPPGRGLRGTQYF. The CDR3 region has the DNA TGTGCCAGCAGCCGGCCGCCGGGCAGGGGCCTAAGAGGGACCCAGTACTTC.

This clonotype was detected many times. V is TRBV12-5 and J is TRBJ1-5; D ambiguous. Per germline, CDR1 LGHNT and CDR2 FRNRAP. V was clipped by 1 base and J by 5 bases, with 6 bases between them. CDR3 length: 13 residues. In DNA, the CDR3 is TGTGCTAGTGGTTTGGGTCTGGATCAGCCCCAGCATTTT. Protein: CASGLGLDQPQHF.

The CDR3 region has the DNA TGTGCCAGCAGCCCCATAGGGCAGGGGACGGTGGACGAGCAGTACTTC. Its translation: CASSPIGQGTVDEQYF. J is TRBJ2-7 and V is TRBV28; tentatively, D is TRBD1 (6 bases). V was pared by 6 bases and J by 5 bases, with 23 bases between. The CDR3 contains 16 residues. In germline, CDR1 is MDHEN, CDR2 SYDVKM.

This clonotype was observed many times. The chain recombines TRBV6-2 or TRBV6-3 with TRBJ1-1; D is unclear. CDR1 is MNHEY and CDR2 is SVGEGT in the germline V gene. Trimming removed 6 bases at V and 3 bases at J, with 11 bases between. The CDR3 sequence is 13 residues long. CDR3 sequence: CASSTTRHTEAFF. CDR3 DNA: TGTGCCAGCAGCACCACCCGGCACACTGAAGCTTTCTTT.

The V call is TRBV28, the J call TRBJ2-7; 9 positions match TRBD1. The CDR3 runs to 14 residues. With V trimmed by 5 bases and J by 3 bases, 5 bases remained unmatched. Looked up from germline, CDR1 is MDHEN and CDR2 is SYDVKM. This chain's CDR3 is CASSGTGIRYEQYF. The CDR3 DNA reads TGTGCCAGCAGTGGGACAGGGATCCGCTACGAGCAGTACTTC.

Many counts were recorded for this clonotype. The chain carries TRBV15 and TRBJ1-2, with 10 bases identical to TRBD1. Germline trimming cut 1 base from V and 3 bases from J; bases unmatched to any gene: 5. There are 16 residues in the CDR3. CDR1 is LNHNV, CDR2 YYDKDF, per germline (reference sequence). DNA for the CDR3: TGTGCCACCAGCAGAGGCTTGACAGGGGGCGACTATGGCTACACCTTC. This encodes CATSRGLTGGDYGYTF.

There are many counts of this clonotype. The rearrangement joins TRBV20-1 to TRBJ2-2; D is ambiguous. Per the germline V gene, CDR1 is DFQATT and CDR2 is SNEGSKA (reference sequence). V dropped 6 bases and J dropped 1 base, with 12 bases sitting between them. The CDR3 length is 14 residues. The CDR3 coding sequence is TGCAGTGCAAGGCCATGGCGGAACACCGGGGAGCTGTTTTTT. It codes for CSARPWRNTGELFF.